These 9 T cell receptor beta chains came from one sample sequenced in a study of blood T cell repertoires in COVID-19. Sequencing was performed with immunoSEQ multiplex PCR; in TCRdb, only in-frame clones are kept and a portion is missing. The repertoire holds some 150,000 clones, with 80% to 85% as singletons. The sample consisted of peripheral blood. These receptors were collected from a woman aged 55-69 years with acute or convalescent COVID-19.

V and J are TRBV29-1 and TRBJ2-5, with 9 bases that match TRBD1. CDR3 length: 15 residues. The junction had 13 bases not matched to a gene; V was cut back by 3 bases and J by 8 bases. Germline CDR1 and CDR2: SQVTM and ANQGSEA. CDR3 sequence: CSVEFGTGFWGTQYF. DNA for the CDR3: TGCAGCGTTGAGTTCGGGACAGGGTTCTGGGGAACCCAGTACTTC. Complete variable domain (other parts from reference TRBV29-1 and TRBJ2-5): SAVISQKPSRDICQRGTSLTIQCQVDSQVTMMFWYRQQPGQSLTLIATANQGSEATYESGFVIDKFPISRPNLTFSTLTVSNMSPEDSSIYLCSVEFGTGFWGTQYFGPGTRLLVL.

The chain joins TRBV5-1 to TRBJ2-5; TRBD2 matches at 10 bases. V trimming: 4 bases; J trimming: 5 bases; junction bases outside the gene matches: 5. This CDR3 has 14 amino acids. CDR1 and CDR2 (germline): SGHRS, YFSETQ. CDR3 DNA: TGCGCCAGCAGCACGGGACTAGCGACGGAGACCCAGTACTTC. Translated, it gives CASSTGLATETQYF.

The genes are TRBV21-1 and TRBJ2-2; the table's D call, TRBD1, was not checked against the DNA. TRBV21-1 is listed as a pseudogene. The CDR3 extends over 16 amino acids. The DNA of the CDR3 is TGTGCCAGCAGCACTAGGACAGGGGGAAACACCGGGGAGCTGTTTTTT. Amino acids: CASSTRTGGNTGELFF.

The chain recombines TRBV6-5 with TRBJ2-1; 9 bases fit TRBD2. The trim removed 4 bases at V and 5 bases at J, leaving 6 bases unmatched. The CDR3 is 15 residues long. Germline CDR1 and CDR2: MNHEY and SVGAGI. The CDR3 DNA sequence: TGTGCCAGCAGTTTTAGCGGGAGAAAGAACAATGAGCAGTTCTTC. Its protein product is CASSFSGRKNNEQFF.

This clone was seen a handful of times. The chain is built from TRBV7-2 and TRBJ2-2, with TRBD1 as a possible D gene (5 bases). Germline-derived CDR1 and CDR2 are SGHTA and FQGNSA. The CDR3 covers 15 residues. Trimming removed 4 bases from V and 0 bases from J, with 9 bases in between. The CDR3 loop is CASSSRQSNTGELFF. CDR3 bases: TGTGCCAGCAGCTCCAGACAGTCGAACACCGGGGAGCTGTTTTTT. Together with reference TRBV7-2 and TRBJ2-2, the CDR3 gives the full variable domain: GAGVSQSPSNKVTEKGKDVELRCDPISGHTALYWYRQSLGQGLEFLIYFQGNSAPDKSGLPSDRFSAERTGGSVSTLTIQRTQQEDSAVYLCASSSRQSNTGELFFGEGSRLTVL.

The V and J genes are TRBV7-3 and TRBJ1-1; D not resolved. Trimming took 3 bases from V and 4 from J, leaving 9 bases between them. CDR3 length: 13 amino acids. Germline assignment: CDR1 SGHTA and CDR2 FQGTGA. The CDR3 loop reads CASSFNPGTEAFF. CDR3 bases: TGTGCCAGCAGCTTTAACCCGGGCACTGAAGCTTTCTTT.

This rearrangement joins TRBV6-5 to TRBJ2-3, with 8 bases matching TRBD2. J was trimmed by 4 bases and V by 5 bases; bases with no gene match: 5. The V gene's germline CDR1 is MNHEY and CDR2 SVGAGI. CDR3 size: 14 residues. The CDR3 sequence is CASSRQTSADTQYF. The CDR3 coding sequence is TGTGCCAGCAGTCGGCAGACTAGCGCAGATACGCAGTATTTT.

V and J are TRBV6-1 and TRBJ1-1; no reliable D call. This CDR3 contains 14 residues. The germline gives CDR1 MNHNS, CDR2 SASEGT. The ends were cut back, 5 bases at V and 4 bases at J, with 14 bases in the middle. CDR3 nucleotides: TGTGCCAGCAGTTATCGGCAGGAGGGCACTGAAGCTTTCTTT. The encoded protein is CASSYRQEGTEAFF.

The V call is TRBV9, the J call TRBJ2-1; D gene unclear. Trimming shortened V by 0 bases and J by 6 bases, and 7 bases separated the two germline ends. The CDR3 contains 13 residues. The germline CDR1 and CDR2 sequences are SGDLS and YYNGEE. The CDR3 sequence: CASSVGLTNEQFF. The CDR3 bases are TGTGCCAGCAGCGTAGGACTTACCAATGAGCAGTTCTTC.